This T cell receptor beta chain was observed in a study of metastatic and nonmetastatic thyroid tumors. No treatment had been given to any patient before thyroid surgery. Original processing notes: Variation in CDR3 across clinicopathological groups served as the basis for constructing a distant-metastasis classifier in papillary thyroid cancer. TCRdb redid the clone calls on the PCR reads using MiXCR. For this entry, the V and J calls and clone size follow TCRdb and not the study's own pipeline. The table records roughly 93,000 clones, more than 9.5% of them present only once. CDR3 length: 15 residues. Trimming took 0 bases from V and 4 from J, leaving 12 bases between them. Germline CDR1 MNHNS, CDR2 SASEGT. This clone was counted many times.

The clonotype was recovered from a female donor with papillary thyroid cancer or a benign thyroid nodule (not recorded which). Some clones in this sample may be carry-over from other donors' samples. The specimen was blood. V gene TRBV6-1 combines with J gene TRBJ1-2; D possibly corresponds to TRBD1 (6 bases). CDR3 DNA: TGTGCCAGCAGTGAAGCGCCCAGGGGCGGCTATGGCTACACCTTC. This encodes CASSEAPRGGYGYTF.